This passage covers 20 T cell receptor beta chains from one sample sequenced in a study of identical twins. TCRdb recomputed calls from the 5' RACE reads with MiXCR, one row per CDR3 protein. The data hold about 890,000 distinct CDR3 sequences, with 9% to 15% observed a single time. The sample was also linked to a second study, of yellow fever vaccine responses in identical twins.

The sample was PBMCs. Source of these receptors: a young woman in good health.

The chain carries TRBV3-1 and TRBJ2-1; D uncertain. V was trimmed by 1 base and J by 9 bases, leaving 7 bases between them. The CDR3 is made up of 12 amino acids. CDR1 LGHDT and CDR2 YNNKEL come from the germline V gene (reference sequence). CDR3 protein: CASSQGVSEQFF. CDR3 sequence (DNA): TGTGCCAGCAGCCAAGGGGTGAGTGAGCAGTTCTTC.

The V and J genes are TRBV12-3 or TRBV12-4 and TRBJ2-3; TRBD2 matches at 12 bases. The junction had 11 bases not matched to a gene; V was cut back by 5 bases and J by 5 bases. The CDR3 runs to 17 residues. The CDR3 sequence is CASSPPRTSGAKDTQYF. For the CDR3, the DNA is TGTGCCAGCAGTCCCCCCCGGACTAGCGGGGCCAAAGATACGCAGTATTTT.

This clonotype has a handful of counts. The chain carries TRBV7-2 and TRBJ2-7; the D gene is possibly TRBD2 (5 bases). Germline V gene lookup returns CDR1 SGHTA and CDR2 FQGNSA. Trimming left V 1 base short and J 2 bases short, with 12 bases between. There are 15 residues in the CDR3. The CDR3 is CASSLDRTSTYEQYF. The CDR3 DNA follows: TGTGCCAGCAGCTTAGATAGGACTTCTACCTACGAGCAGTACTTC.

The chain is built from TRBV27 and TRBJ2-7; D possibly corresponds to TRBD1 (6 bases). Germline lookup yields CDR1 MNHEY and CDR2 SMNVEV (reference sequence). The CDR3 has 15 amino acids. Trimming stripped 6 bases from V and 0 bases from J, with 15 bases between. The CDR3 spells CASSPGQKTSYEQYF. The CDR3 DNA sequence: TGTGCCAGCAGCCCTGGACAGAAAACCTCCTACGAGCAGTACTTC.

This clonotype showed up just a few times. The J gene is TRBJ2-5, the V gene TRBV2; D not resolved. The CDR3 runs to 13 residues. Germline V gene lookup returns CDR1 SNHLY and CDR2 FYNNEI. V dropped 5 bases and J dropped 5 bases, with 12 bases sitting between them. Here the CDR3 DNA reads TGTGCCAGCAGTCCCGCAGTCCGGGAGACCCAGTACTTC. Translating gives CASSPAVRETQYF.

This clonotype was counted ten times or more. J is TRBJ2-3 and V is TRBV5-1, with 8 bases that match TRBD1. Germline V gene sequence: CDR1 SGHRS, CDR2 YFSETQ. V trimming: 3 bases; J trimming: 6 bases; junction bases outside the gene matches: 6. The CDR3 consists of 14 residues. The CDR3 DNA reads as TGCGCCAGCAGCTCAGGACAGGGTACGGATACGCAGTATTTT. This gives the protein CASSSGQGTDTQYF.

This clonotype appeared a few times. The gene calls are TRBV12-3 or TRBV12-4 and TRBJ2-4; D is perhaps TRBD2 (6 bases). Trimming stripped 3 bases from V and 8 bases from J, with 14 bases between. The CDR3 is 14 residues long. The chain's CDR3 is CASSLGLTVDIQYF. The CDR3 DNA reads as TGTGCCAGCAGTTTGGGACTCACAGTGGACATTCAGTACTTC.

This clonotype was counted only a few times. The chain combines TRBV28 with TRBJ2-3; D remains ambiguous. Trimming left V 2 bases short and J 1 base short, with 10 bases between. CDR1 is MDHEN and CDR2 is SYDVKM in the germline V gene. The CDR3 spans 15 residues. The CDR3 nucleotides read TGTGCCAGCAGTTTAGGTAGCCTGGGCACAGATACGCAGTATTTT. It yields the protein CASSLGSLGTDTQYF.

This chain uses TRBV10-1 with TRBJ2-5; D is unresolved. V gave up 3 bases and J gave up 4 bases, with 6 bases separating them. CDR1 is WNHNN and CDR2 is SYGVQD in the germline V gene (reference sequence). The CDR3 extends over 12 amino acids. This CDR3 reads CASSDYGETQYF. The CDR3, as DNA: TGCGCCAGCAGTGACTATGGAGAGACCCAGTACTTC.

The chain has TRBV5-1 and TRBJ1-2, with 9 bases matching TRBD1. The CDR3 consists of 14 residues. The germline V gene encodes CDR1 SGHRS and CDR2 YFSETQ. Trimming at V came to 0 bases and at J to 8 bases, leaving 5 bases not matched to a gene. CDR3 sequence (DNA): TGCGCCAGCAGCTTGGAGGGGACAGGGAGCGGCTACACCTTC. Its protein is CASSLEGTGSGYTF. The complete variable domain, with remaining parts taken from reference TRBV5-1 and TRBJ1-2, reads KAGVTQTPRYLIKTRGQQVTLSCSPISGHRSVSWYQQTPGQGLQFLFEYFSETQRNKGNFPGRFSGRQFSNSRSEMNVSTLELGDSALYLCASSLEGTGSGYTFGSGTRLTVV.

Ten or more counts support this clonotype. This chain links TRBV28 with TRBJ2-2; D is uncertain. This CDR3 region has 11 residues. Germline CDR1 is MDHEN and CDR2 is SYDVKM. V gave up 0 bases and J gave up 8 bases, with 1 base separating them. CDR3 protein: CASSLWGELFF. The DNA of the CDR3 is TGTGCCAGCAGTTTATGGGGGGAGCTGTTTTTT.

This clonotype was seen a single time. The chain has TRBV27 and TRBJ2-1; D call uncertain. The CDR3 runs 15 residues. Germline V gene lookup returns CDR1 MNHEY and CDR2 SMNVEV (reference sequence). With 3 bases removed from V and 0 bases from J, the gap between germline ends came to 9 bases. The CDR3 loop reads CASSFRLSSYNEQFF. For the CDR3, the DNA is TGTGCCAGCAGTTTTCGGTTGAGCTCCTACAATGAGCAGTTCTTC.

The chain joins TRBV7-8 to TRBJ1-4; D gene unclear. Germline V CDR1 and CDR2: SGHVS, FQNEAQ. The ends were cut back, 2 bases at V and 0 bases at J, with 7 bases in the middle. The CDR3 sequence is 15 residues long. CDR3: CASSLIGSTNEKLFF. The CDR3 nucleotides read TGTGCCAGCAGCTTAATAGGGTCAACTAATGAAAAACTGTTTTTT.

The chain joins TRBV6-1 to TRBJ1-1; D gene unclear. Per germline, CDR1 MNHNS and CDR2 SASEGT. The CDR3 sequence is 14 residues long. V was clipped by 6 bases and J by 1 base, with 12 bases between them. The CDR3 DNA sequence: TGTGCCAGCAGACCAAGCGGGCGGAACACTGAAGCTTTCTTT. Residues: CASRPSGRNTEAFF.

The gene calls are TRBV20-1 and TRBJ2-1; D possibly corresponds to TRBD1 (5 bases). This CDR3 contains 14 residues. Germline V gives CDR1 DFQATT, CDR2 SNEGSKA (reference sequence). Trimming left V 5 bases short and J 5 bases short, with 16 bases between. The CDR3 bases are TGCAGTGCTCCCGGACATTTTGCCGACAATGAGCAGTTCTTC. Protein: CSAPGHFADNEQFF.

This clonotype was counted at least ten times. The genes are TRBV3-1 and TRBJ2-2; 10 bases align to TRBD2. Germline loops: CDR1 LGHDT, CDR2 YNNKEL (reference sequence). The CDR3 sequence is 18 residues long. With V trimmed by 4 bases and J by 5 bases, 13 bases remained unmatched. The CDR3 region is CASSPRASGGLGTGELFF. The CDR3 nucleotides are TGTGCCAGCAGCCCCCGGGCTAGCGGGGGCCTGGGGACCGGGGAGCTGTTTTTT.

The chain is built from TRBV13 and TRBJ2-5, with 7 positions matching TRBD2. Germline CDR1 PRHDT, CDR2 FYEKMQ (reference sequence). Unmatched junction bases numbered 6, after V lost 0 bases and J lost 2 bases. The CDR3 spans 16 residues. The CDR3 nucleotides read TGTGCCAGCAGCTTAGGTAATCTAGCGGAACAAGAGACCCAGTACTTC. This gives the protein CASSLGNLAEQETQYF.

The V gene is TRBV5-1, the J gene TRBJ2-1, with TRBD2 matching over 15 bases. The junction had 9 bases not matched to a gene; V was cut back by 4 bases and J by 7 bases. Germline-derived CDR1 and CDR2 are SGHRS and YFSETQ. The CDR3 is 17 residues long. The CDR3 loop reads CASSPGLAGGPENEQFF. Written as DNA, the CDR3 is TGCGCCAGCAGCCCTGGACTAGCGGGAGGGCCGGAAAATGAGCAGTTCTTC.

This clonotype has at least ten counts. Germline and junction disagree at one end, which may indicate a read error. V gene TRBV12-3 or TRBV12-4 combines with J gene TRBJ2-5, with 8 bases fitting TRBD2. This CDR3 is built from 11 residues. The CDR3 here is CASSGGETQYF. As DNA, the CDR3 is TGCGCCAGCAGCGGGGGAGAGACCCAGTACTTC.

This clonotype was counted a few times. The chain employs TRBV12-3 or TRBV12-4 and TRBJ1-2; D is perhaps TRBD1 (5 bases). This CDR3 has 16 amino acids. V lost 1 base and J lost 6, with 18 bases in between. In DNA, the CDR3 is TGTGCCAGCAGTTTAGTCGTCAGCCCCCTGGGGGATGGCTACACCTTC. This encodes CASSLVVSPLGDGYTF.